This T cell receptor beta chain stems from a study of cytomegalovirus exposure and HLA in healthy donors. General study results and limits: TCR beta chains numbering about 160 were designated cytomegalovirus-associated. A few CMV-associated chains were confirmed in vitro to be specific for CMV antigens. Among TCR sequences, most were rare, though some public TCRs appeared in many donors.

Sequencing used immunoSEQ multiplex PCR; TCRdb keeps in-frame clones, though not all of them. The table lists 180,000 or so clones, around 87% of them singletons. Germline V gene lookup returns CDR1 MNHNS and CDR2 SASEGT. V gave up 2 bases and J gave up 5 bases, with 9 bases separating them. The CDR3 runs to 13 residues. From the approximately 120-subject validation cohort, which was separate from the approximately 700-subject first cohort, the donors were drawn. With respect to this clone: The antigen remains unidentified.

This TCR came from a woman aged 25 to 39 in good health and CMV-seronegative. The sequenced sample was PBMCs. The chain combines TRBV6-1 with TRBJ1-1; perhaps TRBD1 as D (5 bases). The CDR3 is CASSEWGGTEAFF. The CDR3 DNA sequence: TGTGCCAGCAGTGAATGGGGCGGAACTGAAGCTTTCTTT.